This TCR beta chain was identified in a study of PD-1 blockade in classical Hodgkin lymphoma. Study-wide context: Patients were given intravenous nivolumab, 3 mg/kg, every 2 weeks.

Clones were read by immunoSEQ multiplex PCR, and TCRdb kept only the in-frame ones, dropping some. The profile shows some 52,000 clones, approximately 86% of them singletons. Remarks on this clone: Its antigen is unknown.

The study, taken as a whole, reports: Complete responders' diversity at baseline resembled that of newly diagnosed patients. Why the repertoires differ is still unclear, perhaps disease activity or prior therapy. As was reported, newly diagnosed patients showed lower baseline TCR diversity than healthy donors did.

Time point of the sample: cycle 4 day 1 (C4D1), after about 6 weeks of nivolumab. With no exception, relapse followed autologous stem cell transplantation in all patients, and brentuximab vedotin exposure varied. CDR1 is MNHNS and CDR2 is SASEGT in the germline V gene. Trimming removed 4 bases from V and 1 base from J, with 11 bases in between. The CDR3 has 14 residues. V is TRBV6-1 and J is TRBJ2-7; D could derive from TRBD1 or TRBD2 (5 bases each). Sequencing used peripheral blood mononuclear cells (PBMCs), obtained before the fourth cycle of nivolumab. The clonotype was recovered from a human donor with classical Hodgkin lymphoma. The CDR3 DNA follows: TGTGCCAGCAGTGGTCTCTGGGGGTCCTACGAGCAGTACTTC. Translation: CASSGLWGSYEQYF.